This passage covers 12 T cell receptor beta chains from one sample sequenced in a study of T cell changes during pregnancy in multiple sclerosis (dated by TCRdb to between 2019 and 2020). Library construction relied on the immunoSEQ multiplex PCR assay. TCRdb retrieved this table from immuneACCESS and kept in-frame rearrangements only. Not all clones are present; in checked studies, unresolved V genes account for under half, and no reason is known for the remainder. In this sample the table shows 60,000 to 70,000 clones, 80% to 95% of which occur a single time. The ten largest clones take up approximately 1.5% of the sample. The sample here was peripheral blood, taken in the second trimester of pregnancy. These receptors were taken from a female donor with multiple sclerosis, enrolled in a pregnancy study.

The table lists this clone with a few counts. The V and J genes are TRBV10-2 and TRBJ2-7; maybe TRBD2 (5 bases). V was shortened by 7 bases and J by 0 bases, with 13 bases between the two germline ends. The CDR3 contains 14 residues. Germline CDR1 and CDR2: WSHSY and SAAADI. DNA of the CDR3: TGCGCCAGCAAAAACGGACTGAGCTCCTACGAGCAGTACTTC. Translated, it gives CASKNGLSSYEQYF.

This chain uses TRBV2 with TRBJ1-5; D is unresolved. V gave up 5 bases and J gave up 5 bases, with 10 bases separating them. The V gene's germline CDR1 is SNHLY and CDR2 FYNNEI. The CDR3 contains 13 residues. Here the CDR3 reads CASSIEGHQPQHF. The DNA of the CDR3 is TGTGCCAGCAGTATAGAGGGCCATCAGCCCCAGCATTTT.

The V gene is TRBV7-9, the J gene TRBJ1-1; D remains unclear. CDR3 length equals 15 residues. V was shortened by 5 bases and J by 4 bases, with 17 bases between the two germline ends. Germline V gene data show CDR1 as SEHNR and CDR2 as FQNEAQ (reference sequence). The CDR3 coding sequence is TGTGCCAGCAGCCCGTCTTCTACTGCGAGCACTGAAGCTTTCTTT. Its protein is CASSPSSTASTEAFF.

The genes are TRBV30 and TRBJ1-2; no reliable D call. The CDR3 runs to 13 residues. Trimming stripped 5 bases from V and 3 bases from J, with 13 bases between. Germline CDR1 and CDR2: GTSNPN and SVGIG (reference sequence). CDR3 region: CAWRGTSYYGYTF. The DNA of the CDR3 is TGTGCCTGGCGGGGTACTTCCTACTATGGCTACACCTTC.

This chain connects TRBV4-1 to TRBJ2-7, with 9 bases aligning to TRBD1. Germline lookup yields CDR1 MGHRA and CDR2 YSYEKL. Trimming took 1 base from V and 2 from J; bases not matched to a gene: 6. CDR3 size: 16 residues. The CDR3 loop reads CASSQAWTGEAYEQYF. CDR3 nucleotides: TGCGCCAGCAGCCAAGCATGGACAGGGGAGGCCTACGAGCAGTACTTC.

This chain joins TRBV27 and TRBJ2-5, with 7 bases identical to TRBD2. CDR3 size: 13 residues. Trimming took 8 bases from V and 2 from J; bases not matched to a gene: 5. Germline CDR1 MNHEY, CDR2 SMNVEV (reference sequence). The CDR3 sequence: CASRDYSQETQYF. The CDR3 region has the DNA TGTGCCAGCCGGGACTACTCACAAGAGACCCAGTACTTC.

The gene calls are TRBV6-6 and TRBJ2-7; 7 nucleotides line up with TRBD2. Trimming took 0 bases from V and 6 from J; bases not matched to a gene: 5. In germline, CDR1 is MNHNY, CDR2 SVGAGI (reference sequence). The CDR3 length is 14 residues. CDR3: CASSYSGLSAEQYF. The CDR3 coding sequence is TGTGCCAGCAGTTACTCGGGACTATCAGCCGAGCAGTACTTC.

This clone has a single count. The CDR3 bases are TGCGCCAGCAGCTTGGTGCCTAGCAGCGGGGAGCTGTTTTTT. Translated, it gives CASSLVPSSGELFF. The chain is built from TRBV5-1 and TRBJ2-2, with D tentatively TRBD2 (5 bases). Germline lookup yields CDR1 SGHRS and CDR2 YFSETQ. Trimming left V 0 bases short and J 7 bases short, with 10 bases between. CDR3 length: 14 amino acids.

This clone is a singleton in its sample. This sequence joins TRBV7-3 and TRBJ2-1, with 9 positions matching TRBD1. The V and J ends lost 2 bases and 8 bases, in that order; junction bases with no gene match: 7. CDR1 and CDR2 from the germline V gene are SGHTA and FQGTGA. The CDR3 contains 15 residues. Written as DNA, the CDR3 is TGTGCCAGCAGCTTATACCAGGACAGGGGTGATGAGCAGTTCTTC. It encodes CASSLYQDRGDEQFF.

Here the CDR3 DNA reads TGTGCCAGCAGTTCTAAACGGGTGAACACTGAAGCTTTCTTT. Amino acid sequence: CASSSKRVNTEAFF. The chain combines TRBV6-5 with TRBJ1-1; D unclear. The CDR3 runs to 14 residues. Germline CDR1 is MNHEY and CDR2 is SVGAGI. Trimming shortened V by 4 bases and J by 0 bases, and 9 bases separated the two germline ends.

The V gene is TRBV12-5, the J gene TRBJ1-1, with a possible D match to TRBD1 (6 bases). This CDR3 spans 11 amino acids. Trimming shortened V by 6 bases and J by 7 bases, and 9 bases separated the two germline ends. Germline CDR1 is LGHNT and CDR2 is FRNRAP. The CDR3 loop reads CASGTGFEAFF. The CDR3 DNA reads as TGTGCTAGTGGGACAGGATTTGAAGCTTTCTTT. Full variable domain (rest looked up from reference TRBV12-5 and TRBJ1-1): DARVTQTPRHKVTEMGQEVTMRCQPILGHNTVFWYRQTMMQGLELLAYFRNRAPLDDSGMPKDRFSAEMPDATLATLKIQPSEPRDSAVYFCASGTGFEAFFGQGTRLTVV.

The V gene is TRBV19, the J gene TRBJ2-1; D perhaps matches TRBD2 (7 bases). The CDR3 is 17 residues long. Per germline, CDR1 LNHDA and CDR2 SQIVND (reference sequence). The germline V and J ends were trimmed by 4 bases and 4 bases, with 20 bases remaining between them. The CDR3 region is CASSTRDTKRGYNEQFF. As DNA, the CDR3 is TGTGCCAGTAGTACTCGGGACACCAAGCGGGGTTACAATGAGCAGTTCTTC.